The 27 T cell receptor beta chains presented below share a single source sample, sequenced in a study of identical twins. TCRdb recomputed calls from the 5' RACE reads with MiXCR, one row per CDR3 protein. The sample holds some 500,000 distinct CDR3 sequences; roughly a fifth are singletons and the top ten take roughly 0.9%. Separately, the same data were catalogued under a study of T cells expressing NK-cell markers.

The sample comprised CD4+ T cells sorted from blood. These receptors came from a woman under 30 in good health.

This clonotype was observed a handful of times. The rearrangement uses TRBV15 and TRBJ1-1; D is perhaps TRBD1 (5 bases). Between the trimmed V and J ends, which lost 6 bases and 0 bases, there was a span of 8 bases. Germline V CDR1 and CDR2: LNHNV, YYDKDF (reference sequence). The CDR3 has 13 amino acids. This CDR3 is CATSPGMNTEAFF. The CDR3 nucleotides read TGTGCCACCAGTCCAGGGATGAACACTGAAGCTTTCTTT.

Many counts were recorded for this clonotype. V is TRBV6-5 and J is TRBJ1-1; D unresolved. Germline-derived CDR1 and CDR2 are MNHEY and SVGAGI. V was cut by 3 bases and J by 0 bases, with 8 bases left in between. The CDR3 length is 14 residues. The CDR3 DNA is TGTGCCAGCAGTTATGGAGCCATGAACACTGAAGCTTTCTTT. Amino acids: CASSYGAMNTEAFF.

J is TRBJ1-1 and V is TRBV7-9; D remains unclear. The CDR3 extends over 14 amino acids. The V end was cut by 5 bases, the J end by 3 bases, with 13 bases between. The germline V gene encodes CDR1 SEHNR and CDR2 FQNEAQ (reference sequence). CDR3: CASSRAAVDTEAFF. DNA of the CDR3: TGTGCCAGCAGCCGCGCGGCCGTGGACACTGAAGCTTTCTTT.

The J gene is TRBJ1-2, the V gene TRBV20-1; TRBD1 might be the D (5 bases). V was clipped by 6 bases and J by 8 bases, with 16 bases between them. The CDR3 totals 12 residues. CDR1 DFQATT and CDR2 SNEGSKA come from the germline V gene (reference sequence). The chain's CDR3 is CSAVQGRDGYTF. The CDR3 nucleotides are TGCAGTGCCGTGCAGGGCAGGGACGGCTACACCTTC.

This clonotype has a handful of counts. This sequence joins TRBV20-1 and TRBJ1-5; D possibly corresponds to TRBD1 (6 bases). This CDR3 has 14 residues. Per the germline V gene, CDR1 is DFQATT and CDR2 is SNEGSKA (reference sequence). Trimming shortened V by 6 bases and J by 0 bases, and 12 bases separated the two germline ends. In DNA form, the CDR3 reads TGCAGTGCGTCGGGACACCATAGCAATCAGCCCCAGCATTTT. Protein: CSASGHHSNQPQHF.

This chain connects TRBV20-1 to TRBJ2-5; 9 nucleotides align to TRBD2. The V and J ends lost 5 bases and 5 bases, in that order; junction bases with no gene match: 3. Germline assignment: CDR1 DFQATT and CDR2 SNEGSKA (reference sequence). The CDR3 sequence is 12 residues long. The CDR3 here is CSARTSAETQYF. In DNA form, the CDR3 reads TGCAGTGCTCGGACTAGCGCGGAGACCCAGTACTTC.

The chain is built from TRBV29-1 and TRBJ2-1; 7 bases are a match to TRBD2. This CDR3 is 12 amino acids long. Germline-derived CDR1 and CDR2 are SQVTM and ANQGSEA. With 7 bases clipped from V and 6 bases from J, the junction kept 6 bases outside the gene matches. In nucleotides, the CDR3 is TGCAGCGGGGGGGGAGTAGCCAATGAGCAGTTCTTC. Its translation is CSGGGVANEQFF.

The rearrangement uses TRBV19 and TRBJ2-2; D perhaps matches TRBD1 (6 bases). Germline V lookup: CDR1 LNHDA, CDR2 SQIVND (reference sequence). Trimming removed 3 bases from V and 6 bases from J, with 8 bases in between. CDR3 length: 13 residues. The CDR3 DNA reads as TGTGCCAGTAGTATCAAGGGGGCCGGGGAGCTGTTTTTT. Residues: CASSIKGAGELFF.

This chain links TRBV20-1 with TRBJ2-3; a possible D gene is TRBD1 (5 bases). Germline V gene data show CDR1 as DFQATT and CDR2 as SNEGSKA (reference sequence). The CDR3 contains 13 residues. V was cut by 3 bases and J by 5 bases, with 12 bases left in between. The DNA for the CDR3 is TGCAGTGCTAGTAAGGGGCATGGAGATACGCAGTATTTT. This translates into CSASKGHGDTQYF.

The chain couples TRBV9 to TRBJ1-1, with D hard to call. Trimming took 4 bases from V and 0 from J, leaving 16 bases between them. The CDR3 covers 16 residues. Looked up from germline, CDR1 is SGDLS and CDR2 is YYNGEE. The chain's CDR3 is CASSPPGSGVNTEAFF. The CDR3 nucleotides are TGTGCCAGCAGCCCTCCCGGCTCGGGCGTGAACACTGAAGCTTTCTTT.

This clonotype was observed a handful of times. The V gene is TRBV20-1, the J gene TRBJ2-5, with 9 bases matching TRBD2. The CDR3 extends over 13 amino acids. J lost 4 bases, V lost 4 bases, and 4 bases had no gene match. Germline CDR1 is DFQATT and CDR2 is SNEGSKA (reference sequence). CDR3 sequence (DNA): TGCAGTGCTACGGTAGCGGGAGCAGAGACCCAGTACTTC. Translating gives CSATVAGAETQYF.

For the CDR3, the DNA is TGCAGTGCTAGAGAATGGACAGGGTCTTACGAGCAGTACTTC. It yields the protein CSAREWTGSYEQYF. This chain joins TRBV20-1 and TRBJ2-7, with TRBD1 identical over 8 bases. Germline CDR1 DFQATT, CDR2 SNEGSKA (reference sequence). The CDR3 consists of 14 residues. V lost 0 bases, J lost 4 bases, and 5 bases stayed unmatched.

This clonotype was observed a handful of times. This chain joins TRBV9 and TRBJ1-4; D gene ambiguous. Trimming removed 0 bases from V and 0 bases from J, with 3 bases in between. Per germline, CDR1 SGDLS and CDR2 YYNGEE. The CDR3 has 14 residues. The CDR3 reads CASSVDSTNEKLFF. The CDR3 DNA reads TGTGCCAGCAGCGTAGACTCAACTAATGAAAAACTGTTTTTT.

This clonotype has a handful of counts. The genes are TRBV5-1 and TRBJ1-5; TRBD1 matches at 7 bases. The length of the CDR3 is 14 residues. V lost 4 bases and J lost 4; bases outside the gene matches: 5. Germline assignment: CDR1 SGHRS and CDR2 YFSETQ. The CDR3 DNA is TGCGCCAGCAGCGCGGGGACAGTTAATCAGCCCCAGCATTTT. Amino acid sequence: CASSAGTVNQPQHF. Variable domain in full (rest from reference TRBV5-1 and TRBJ1-5): KAGVTQTPRYLIKTRGQQVTLSCSPISGHRSVSWYQQTPGQGLQFLFEYFSETQRNKGNFPGRFSGRQFSNSRSEMNVSTLELGDSALYLCASSAGTVNQPQHFGDGTRLSIL.

The chain joins TRBV25-1 to TRBJ1-3; no reliable D call. From germline, CDR1 is MGHDK and CDR2 SYGVNS. CDR3 length: 15 residues. Trimming cost V 6 bases and J 0 bases, with 12 bases left between them. CDR3 DNA sequence: TGTGCCAGCAGCCAATACCCTGTCTCTGGAAACACCATATATTTT. Protein sequence: CASSQYPVSGNTIYF.

The V call is TRBV7-9, the J call TRBJ2-3; 8 nucleotides align to TRBD1. The CDR3 is 14 amino acids. V was pared by 3 bases and J by 3 bases, with 2 bases of the junction left unmatched. The V gene's germline CDR1 is SEHNR and CDR2 FQNEAQ (reference sequence). This chain's CDR3 is CASSFRDRTDTQYF. CDR3 coding DNA: TGTGCCAGCAGCTTCCGGGACAGGACAGATACGCAGTATTTT.

This clonotype has just a few counts. The chain carries TRBV20-1 and TRBJ2-3; 10 positions match TRBD2. The CDR3 is made up of 18 amino acids. Germline CDR1 and CDR2: DFQATT and SNEGSKA (reference sequence). With V trimmed by 1 base and J by 2 bases, 12 bases remained unmatched. Written as DNA, the CDR3 is TGCAGTGCTAGAGGGTTCAGCGGGGGGGCCGCGAACACAGATACGCAGTATTTT. It encodes CSARGFSGGAANTDTQYF.

This clonotype was observed a few times. The chain has TRBV29-1 and TRBJ2-3; 10 bases fit TRBD1. CDR1 and CDR2 (germline): SQVTM, ANQGSEA. CDR3 size: 15 residues. The V and J ends lost 5 bases and 1 base, in that order; junction bases with no gene match: 6. The CDR3 DNA follows: TGCAGCGTTCTGACAGGGGGCTCTGGCACAGATACGCAGTATTTT. Protein: CSVLTGGSGTDTQYF.

This clonotype appeared a few times. The CDR3 loop reads CSPKGSTDTQYF. CDR3 bases: TGCAGCCCAAAAGGGAGCACAGATACGCAGTATTTT. V gene TRBV20-1 combines with J gene TRBJ2-3; D unresolved. CDR1 and CDR2 from the germline V gene are DFQATT and SNEGSKA (reference sequence). The CDR3 length is 12 residues.

This clonotype has more than one count but fewer than ten. The chain employs TRBV12-3 or TRBV12-4 and TRBJ1-1, with TRBD1 as a possible D gene (6 bases). The CDR3 is made up of 16 amino acids. The germline V and J ends were trimmed by 4 bases and 6 bases, with 21 bases remaining between them. CDR3 sequence: CASSSPYGGQCPEAFF. DNA for the CDR3: TGTGCCAGCAGTTCTCCCTACGGGGGACAATGTCCTGAAGCTTTCTTT.

This clonotype occurred a few times. J is TRBJ2-1 and V is TRBV5-1, with 7 positions matching TRBD2. This CDR3 has 13 amino acids. The junction had 7 bases not matched to a gene; V was cut back by 4 bases and J by 9 bases. Germline V gene sequence: CDR1 SGHRS, CDR2 YFSETQ. CDR3 coding DNA: TGCGCCAGCAGCGAAGGACTAGTGTCTGAGCAGTTCTTC. Translating gives CASSEGLVSEQFF.

This clonotype was seen only a few times. The rearrangement links TRBV2 to TRBJ2-5; D is unclear. This CDR3 contains 10 residues. The germline gives CDR1 SNHLY, CDR2 FYNNEI. Trimming took off 3 bases at V and 9 bases at J, with 5 bases between the two ends. CDR3 nucleotides: TGTGCCAGCAGTGATCCGGCCCAGTACTTC. Translating it yields CASSDPAQYF. Full variable domain (rest looked up from reference TRBV2 and TRBJ2-5): EPEVTQTPSHQVTQMGQEVILRCVPISNHLYFYWYRQILGQKVEFLVSFYNNEISEKSEIFDDQFSVERPDGSNFTLKIRSTKLEDSAMYFCASSDPAQYFGPGTRLLVL.

V and J are TRBV7-8 and TRBJ2-4; 7 bases fit TRBD1. V trimming: 5 bases; J trimming: 1 base; junction bases outside the gene matches: 8. The CDR3 runs 16 residues. The V gene's germline CDR1 is SGHVS and CDR2 FQNEAQ. CDR3 amino acids: CASSKQGTRAKNIQYF. The CDR3 DNA follows: TGTGCCAGCAGCAAACAGGGGACGAGGGCCAAAAACATTCAGTACTTC.

This chain connects TRBV5-1 to TRBJ1-2; D is unclear. This CDR3 region has 14 residues. Deletions cut 5 bases from V and 5 bases from J, with 16 bases between. The germline CDR1 and CDR2 sequences are SGHRS and YFSETQ. The CDR3 DNA follows: TGCGCCAGCAGTGAGCGGGGATCGGTGTATGGCTACACCTTC. Amino acids: CASSERGSVYGYTF.

The chain joins TRBV7-2 to TRBJ2-1; D is tentatively TRBD1 or TRBD2 (5 bases each). This CDR3 is built from 15 residues. The V gene's germline CDR1 is SGHTA and CDR2 FQGNSA. Trimming pared 7 bases from V and 2 bases from J, leaving 15 bases between. CDR3 loop: CASTAGALAYNEQFF. The CDR3 bases are TGTGCCAGCACTGCCGGGGCCCTGGCCTACAATGAGCAGTTCTTC. The variable domain in full, with the rest retrieved from reference TRBV7-2 and TRBJ2-1, is GAGVSQSPSNKVTEKGKDVELRCDPISGHTALYWYRQSLGQGLEFLIYFQGNSAPDKSGLPSDRFSAERTGGSVSTLTIQRTQQEDSAVYLCASTAGALAYNEQFFGPGTRLTVL.

J is TRBJ2-7 and V is TRBV7-9, with D possibly TRBD1 on 6 matching bases. CDR3 size: 13 residues. Germline lookup yields CDR1 SEHNR and CDR2 FQNEAQ (reference sequence). V lost 5 bases to trimming and J lost 7 bases, with 15 bases between them. The CDR3 loop reads CASSPQQGSEQYF. The CDR3, as DNA: TGTGCCAGCAGCCCTCAACAGGGTTCGGAGCAGTACTTC.

This clonotype was detected only a few times. V is TRBV3-1 and J is TRBJ1-1; TRBD1 agrees at 7 bases. The CDR3 runs to 12 residues. V lost 3 bases, J lost 10 bases, and 5 bases stayed unmatched. From germline, CDR1 is LGHDT and CDR2 YNNKEL (reference sequence). The CDR3 protein is CASSQQGVVAFF. The CDR3 DNA reads as TGTGCCAGCAGCCAGCAGGGGGTCGTAGCTTTCTTT.